This passage covers 4 T cell receptor beta chains from one sample sequenced in a study of cytomegalovirus exposure and HLA in healthy donors. Primers for the PCR totalled 60 Vbeta and 13 Jbeta. The repertoire was sequenced with immunoSEQ multiplex PCR; TCRdb's copy has only in-frame clones and lacks some. In the table there are about 150,000 clones, 65% to 85% of which are singletons. The specimen sequenced was PBMCs. These TCRs come from a middle-aged woman in good health and CMV-seropositive.

The chain uses TRBV5-4 and TRBJ2-1; D remains unclear. V lost 1 base, J lost 8 bases, and 7 bases lay in between. The germline CDR1 and CDR2 sequences are SGHNT and YYREEE (reference sequence). This CDR3 has 12 amino acids. The CDR3 sequence: CASSLPEYEQFF. The DNA for the CDR3 is TGTGCCAGCAGCTTGCCGGAGTATGAGCAGTTCTTC.

The V gene is TRBV7-2, the J gene TRBJ2-7; D remains ambiguous. The CDR3 has 12 amino acids. V shed 5 bases and J shed 2 bases, with 7 bases lying between them. Germline V gene data show CDR1 as SGHTA and CDR2 as FQGNSA. The CDR3 spells CASSLTTYEQYF. The CDR3 DNA follows: TGTGCCAGCAGCCTTACTACCTACGAGCAGTACTTC.

The chain employs TRBV7-2 and TRBJ2-3, with TRBD2 matching over 7 bases. V lost 3 bases and J lost 5; bases outside the gene matches: 5. This CDR3 comprises 14 residues. The V gene's germline CDR1 is SGHTA and CDR2 FQGNSA. The CDR3 nucleotides are TGTGCCAGCAGCTTCGCGGGAGCTGGAGATACGCAGTATTTT. Its translation is CASSFAGAGDTQYF.

The chain is built from TRBV10-2 and TRBJ2-7; D gene uncertain. Trimming pared 0 bases from V and 3 bases from J, leaving 6 bases between. From germline, CDR1 is WSHSY and CDR2 SAAADI. The CDR3 sequence is 13 residues long. The DNA of the CDR3 is TGCGCCAGCAGTGAGTCTCTACTCTACGAGCAGTACTTC. It is translated as CASSESLLYEQYF.